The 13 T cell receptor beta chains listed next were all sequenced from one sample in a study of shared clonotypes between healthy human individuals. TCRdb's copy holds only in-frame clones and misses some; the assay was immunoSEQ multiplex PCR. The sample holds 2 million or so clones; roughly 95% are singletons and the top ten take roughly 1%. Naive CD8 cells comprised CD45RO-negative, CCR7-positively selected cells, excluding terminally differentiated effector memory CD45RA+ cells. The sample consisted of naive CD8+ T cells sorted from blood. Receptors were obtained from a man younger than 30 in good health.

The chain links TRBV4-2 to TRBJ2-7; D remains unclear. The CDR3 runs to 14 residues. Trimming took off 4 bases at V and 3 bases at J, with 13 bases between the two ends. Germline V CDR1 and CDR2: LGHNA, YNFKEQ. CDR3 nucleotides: TGTGCCAGCAGCCCCCTGGGCGGAAGCTACGAGCAGTACTTC. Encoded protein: CASSPLGGSYEQYF.

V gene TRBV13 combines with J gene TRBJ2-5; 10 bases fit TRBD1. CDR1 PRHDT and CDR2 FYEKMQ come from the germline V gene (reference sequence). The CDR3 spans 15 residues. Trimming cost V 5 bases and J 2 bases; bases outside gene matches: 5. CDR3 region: CASSAGQGLQETQYF. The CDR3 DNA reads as TGTGCCAGCAGCGCGGGACAGGGGTTACAAGAGACCCAGTACTTC.

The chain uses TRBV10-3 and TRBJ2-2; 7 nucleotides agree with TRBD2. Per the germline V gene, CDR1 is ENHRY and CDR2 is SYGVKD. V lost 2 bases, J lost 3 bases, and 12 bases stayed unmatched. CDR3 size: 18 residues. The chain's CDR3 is CAISEGEGNYLDTGELFF. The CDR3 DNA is TGTGCCATCAGTGAGGGGGAGGGAAATTATCTGGACACCGGGGAGCTGTTTTTT.

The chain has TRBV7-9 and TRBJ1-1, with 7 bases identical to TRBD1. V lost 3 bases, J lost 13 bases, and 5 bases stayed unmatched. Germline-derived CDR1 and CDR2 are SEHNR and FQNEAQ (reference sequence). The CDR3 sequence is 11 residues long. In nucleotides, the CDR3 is TGTGCCAGCAGCTTCACAGGGGAGGTTTTCTTT. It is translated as CASSFTGEVFF.

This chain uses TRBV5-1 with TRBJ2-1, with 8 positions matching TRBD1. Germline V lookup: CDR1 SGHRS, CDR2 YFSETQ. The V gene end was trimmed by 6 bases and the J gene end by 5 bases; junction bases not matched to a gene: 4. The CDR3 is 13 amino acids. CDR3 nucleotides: TGCGCCAGCACCGACAGGGGAGACAATGAGCAGTTCTTC. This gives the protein CASTDRGDNEQFF.

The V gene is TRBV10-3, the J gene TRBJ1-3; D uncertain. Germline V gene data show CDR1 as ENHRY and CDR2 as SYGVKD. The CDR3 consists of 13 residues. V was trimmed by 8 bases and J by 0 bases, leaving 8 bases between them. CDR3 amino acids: CAIAAASGNTIYF. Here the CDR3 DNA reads TGTGCCATCGCGGCAGCCTCTGGAAACACCATATATTTT.

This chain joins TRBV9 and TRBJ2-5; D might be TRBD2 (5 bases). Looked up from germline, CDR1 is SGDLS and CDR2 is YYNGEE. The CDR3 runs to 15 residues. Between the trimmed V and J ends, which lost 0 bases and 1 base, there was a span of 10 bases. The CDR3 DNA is TGTGCCAGCAGCGTAGGGGCGGGCCTCCAAGAGACCCAGTACTTC. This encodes CASSVGAGLQETQYF.

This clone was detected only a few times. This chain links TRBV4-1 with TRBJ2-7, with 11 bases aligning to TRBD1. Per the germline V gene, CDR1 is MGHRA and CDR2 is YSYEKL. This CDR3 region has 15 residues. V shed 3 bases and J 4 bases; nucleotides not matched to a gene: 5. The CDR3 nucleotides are TGCGCCAGCAGCCAGTCGGGACAGGGGGTTTACGAGCAGTACTTC. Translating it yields CASSQSGQGVYEQYF.

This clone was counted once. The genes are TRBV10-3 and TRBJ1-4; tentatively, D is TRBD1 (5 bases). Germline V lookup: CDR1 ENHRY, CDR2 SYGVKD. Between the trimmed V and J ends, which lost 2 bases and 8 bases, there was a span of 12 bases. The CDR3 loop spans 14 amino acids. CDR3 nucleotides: TGTGCCATCAGTGAGGTCCAGGGTGAAGAAAAACTGTTTTTT. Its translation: CAISEVQGEEKLFF.

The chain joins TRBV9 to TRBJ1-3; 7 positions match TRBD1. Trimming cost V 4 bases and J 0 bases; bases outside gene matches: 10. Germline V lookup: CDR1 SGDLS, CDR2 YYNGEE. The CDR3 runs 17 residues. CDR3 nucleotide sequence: TGTGCCAGCAGCTCACCGGGACAGCTCCGCTCTGGAAACACCATATATTTT. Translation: CASSSPGQLRSGNTIYF.

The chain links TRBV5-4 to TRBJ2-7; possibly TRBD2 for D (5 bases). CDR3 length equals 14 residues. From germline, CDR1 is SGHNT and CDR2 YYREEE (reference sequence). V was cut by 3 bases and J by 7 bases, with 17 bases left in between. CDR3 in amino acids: CASSWEWKSGEQYF. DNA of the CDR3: TGTGCCAGCAGCTGGGAATGGAAATCGGGGGAGCAGTACTTC.

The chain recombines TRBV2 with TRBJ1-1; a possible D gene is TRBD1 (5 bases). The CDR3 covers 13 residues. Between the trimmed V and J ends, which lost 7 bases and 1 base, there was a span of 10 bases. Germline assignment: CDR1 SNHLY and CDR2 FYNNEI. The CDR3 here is CASNGGENTEAFF. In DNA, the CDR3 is TGTGCCAGCAATGGGGGGGAGAACACTGAAGCTTTCTTT.

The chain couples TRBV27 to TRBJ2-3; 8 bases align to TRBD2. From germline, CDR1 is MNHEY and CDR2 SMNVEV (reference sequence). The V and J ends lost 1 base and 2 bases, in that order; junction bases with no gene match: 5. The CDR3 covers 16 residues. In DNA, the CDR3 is TGTGCCAGCAGTTTATTCAGCGGGGGATCCACAGATACGCAGTATTTT. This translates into CASSLFSGGSTDTQYF.